The 8 T cell receptor beta chains reported below all come from one sample, sequenced in a study of blood T cell repertoires in COVID-19. Clones were read by immunoSEQ multiplex PCR, and TCRdb kept only the in-frame ones, dropping some. This sample yields 150,000 to 200,000 clones, of which less than 85% are seen a single time; 4.4% belongs to the top ten. Sequencing was performed on PBMCs or T cells enriched from blood (not recorded which). Receptor source: a woman between 45 and 65 years old who had recovered from COVID-19.

The chain has TRBV11-2 and TRBJ1-1; D gene uncertain. The germline V and J ends were trimmed by 3 bases and 10 bases, with 6 bases remaining between them. CDR1 SGHAT and CDR2 FQNNGV come from the germline V gene. The CDR3 extends over 10 amino acids. The CDR3 sequence is CASSLHRAFF. CDR3 in DNA: TGTGCCAGCAGCTTGCACAGAGCTTTCTTT.

The CDR3 DNA follows: TGTGCACATACCGGGACAGGGAAAAAACTGTTTTTT. It encodes CAHTGTGKKLFF. This rearrangement joins TRBV30 to TRBJ1-4; 9 bases match TRBD1. Germline V CDR1 and CDR2: GTSNPN, SVGIG (reference sequence). This CDR3 comprises 12 residues.

The J gene is TRBJ1-1, the V gene TRBV5-1; tentatively, D is TRBD1 (5 bases). This CDR3 is built from 14 residues. Germline CDR1 and CDR2: SGHRS and YFSETQ. Trimming shortened V by 4 bases and J by 2 bases, and 12 bases separated the two germline ends. The CDR3, as DNA: TGCGCCAGCAGCCCGGGGACTTCAAACACTGAAGCTTTCTTT. This codes for CASSPGTSNTEAFF.

The gene calls are TRBV19 and TRBJ1-2; possibly TRBD1 for D (6 bases). Germline CDR1 is LNHDA and CDR2 is SQIVND (reference sequence). This CDR3 contains 14 residues. V lost 6 bases and J lost 2, with 13 bases in between. The chain's CDR3 is CASSYREINYGYTF. For the CDR3, the DNA is TGTGCCAGTAGCTACAGGGAAATCAACTATGGCTACACCTTC.

The rearrangement uses TRBV28 and TRBJ1-3, with TRBD1 matching 8 bases. J gave up 0 bases and V 8 bases, and 3 bases lay outside the gene matches. This CDR3 spans 14 amino acids. Germline CDR1 MDHEN, CDR2 SYDVKM. The CDR3: CASGTGNSGNTIYF. CDR3 DNA: TGTGCCAGCGGGACAGGCAACTCTGGAAACACCATATATTTT.

The V gene is TRBV19, the J gene TRBJ1-5; the D is unclear. V lost 4 bases and J 6 bases, leaving 19 bases between the germline ends. The germline CDR1 and CDR2 sequences are LNHDA and SQIVND (reference sequence). This CDR3 contains 16 residues. CDR3 DNA sequence: TGTGCCAGTAGTAAGGTGGAGGGAAGAGCGGGTCAGCCCCAGCATTTT. This sequence encodes CASSKVEGRAGQPQHF. The variable domain in full, with the rest retrieved from reference TRBV19 and TRBJ1-5, is DGGITQSPKYLFRKEGQNVTLSCEQNLNHDAMYWYRQDPGQGLRLIYYSQIVNDFQKGDIAEGYSVSREKKESFPLTVTSAQKNPTAFYLCASSKVEGRAGQPQHFGDGTRLSIL.

This rearrangement joins TRBV7-9 to TRBJ1-1; D unresolved. Trimming stripped 2 bases from V and 5 bases from J, with 6 bases between. This CDR3 contains 12 residues. Germline V lookup: CDR1 SEHNR, CDR2 FQNEAQ (reference sequence). CDR3 sequence (DNA): TGTGCCAGCAGCTTAATAGTGACTGAAGCTTTCTTT. It translates to CASSLIVTEAFF.

The rearrangement joins TRBV6-5 to TRBJ1-2; a weak D match, TRBD1 (5 bases). The germline V gene encodes CDR1 MNHEY and CDR2 SVGAGI. Deletions cut 11 bases from V and 2 bases from J, with 18 bases between. The CDR3 covers 14 residues. The CDR3 region has the DNA TGTGCCGTGACGAGGGGACTCCTCAACTATGGCTACACCTTC. Translating gives CAVTRGLLNYGYTF.